Listed below are T cell receptor beta chains from one sample, sequenced in a study of T cells in localized non-small cell lung cancer. TCRdb keeps only in-frame clones here, not all; method: immunoSEQ multiplex PCR. The data show 70,000 to 100,000 clones, approximately 91% seen once. The sequencing used PBMCs, collected before any cancer treatment. These receptor sequences come from a woman aged 40 to 75 with stage II squamous cell lung carcinoma. Both conserved end residues are part of each CDR3. Each record gives: D gene, clone size, J gene, V gene, CDR3 DNA, CDR3 protein. The D gene is left open where the match is weak. Clone size is given for some rows only: seen once, a few or many times, or a class if the clone is expanded.

d_call: -
clone_size: -
j_call: TRBJ2-3
v_call: TRBV6-5
cdr3_nt: TGTGCCAGCAGTTTCAGGGGGGTCACAGATACGCAGTATTTT
cdr3_aa: CASSFRGVTDTQYF

d_call: TRBD2
clone_size: -
j_call: TRBJ2-7
v_call: TRBV5-1
cdr3_nt: TGCGCCAGCAGCTTGGTAGCGGGGGCTTCCTACGAGCAGTACTTC
cdr3_aa: CASSLVAGASYEQYF

d_call: TRBD2
clone_size: -
j_call: TRBJ2-5
v_call: TRBV9
cdr3_nt: TGTGCCAGCAGCGTTAGCGGGGGCATGGAGACCCAGTACTTC
cdr3_aa: CASSVSGGMETQYF

d_call: TRBD1
clone_size: -
j_call: TRBJ1-2
v_call: TRBV2
cdr3_nt: TGTGCCAGCAGTGAGCCCCGAATGACAGGGTTAGACTATGGCTACACCTTC
cdr3_aa: CASSEPRMTGLDYGYTF

d_call: -
clone_size: -
j_call: TRBJ2-7
v_call: TRBV6-1
cdr3_nt: TGTGCCAGCAGTGAATGGGGGTCTGGACAGCGAAGATCCTACGAGCAGTACTTC
cdr3_aa: CASSEWGSGQRRSYEQYF

d_call: -
clone_size: -
j_call: TRBJ1-1
v_call: TRBV19
cdr3_nt: TGTGCCAGTACAGGGATGGGTAGGACTGAAGCTTTCTTT
cdr3_aa: CASTGMGRTEAFF

d_call: TRBD2
clone_size: -
j_call: TRBJ2-3
v_call: TRBV7-6
cdr3_nt: TGTGCCAGCAGCCGCCGACTAGCGGGGGCGGAGGATACGCAGTATTTT
cdr3_aa: CASSRRLAGAEDTQYF

d_call: -
clone_size: -
j_call: TRBJ1-2
v_call: TRBV7-9
cdr3_nt: TGTGCCAGCAGCTTATGGGCAGGCTATGGCTACACCTTC
cdr3_aa: CASSLWAGYGYTF

d_call: -
clone_size: -
j_call: TRBJ1-1
v_call: TRBV27
cdr3_nt: TGTGCCAGCAGTTTGGTACCAGCGAACACTGAAGCTTTCTTT
cdr3_aa: CASSLVPANTEAFF

d_call: -
clone_size: -
j_call: TRBJ2-1
v_call: TRBV7-9
cdr3_nt: TGTGCCAGCAGCTTAAGGGACTGGCAGTTCTTC
cdr3_aa: CASSLRDWQFF

d_call: -
clone_size: -
j_call: TRBJ2-5
v_call: TRBV28
cdr3_nt: TGTGCCAGCGGAAGGGGAGAGACCCAGTACTTC
cdr3_aa: CASGRGETQYF

d_call: -
clone_size: -
j_call: TRBJ1-6
v_call: TRBV6-5
cdr3_nt: TGTGCCAGCAGTAAAAGTCAGGGCTGGGGTTCACCCCTCCACTTT
cdr3_aa: CASSKSQGWGSPLHF

d_call: -
clone_size: -
j_call: TRBJ1-2
v_call: TRBV11-2
cdr3_nt: TGTGCCAGCAGCTCGGGACTTGCGACCTATGGCTACACCTTC
cdr3_aa: CASSSGLATYGYTF

d_call: -
clone_size: few
j_call: TRBJ1-1
v_call: TRBV2
cdr3_nt: TGTGCCATGCTGGACGGGCTGGGCACTGAAGCTTTCTTT
cdr3_aa: CAMLDGLGTEAFF

d_call: -
clone_size: once
j_call: TRBJ2-6
v_call: TRBV12-5
cdr3_nt: TGTGCTAGTGGGATTTCTGGGGCCAACGTCCTGACTTTC
cdr3_aa: CASGISGANVLTF

d_call: TRBD1
clone_size: -
j_call: TRBJ1-1
v_call: TRBV6-1
cdr3_nt: TGTGCCAGCAGTGACCCGACCGGGACAGGGCGAAGAAACACTGAAGCTTTCTTT
cdr3_aa: CASSDPTGTGRRNTEAFF

d_call: -
clone_size: -
j_call: TRBJ1-4
v_call: TRBV5-4
cdr3_nt: TGTGCCAGCAGCCCCCCATCGGGGACTATGGGTGAAAAACTGTTTTTT
cdr3_aa: CASSPPSGTMGEKLFF

d_call: -
clone_size: -
j_call: TRBJ1-2
v_call: TRBV6-1
cdr3_nt: TGTGCCAGCACCGAAGGGGGGAACTATGGCTACACCTTC
cdr3_aa: CASTEGGNYGYTF

d_call: -
clone_size: -
j_call: TRBJ2-7
v_call: TRBV7-8
cdr3_nt: TGTGCCAGCAGCTTAGCGAGTCGCGGGTACGAGCAGTACTTC
cdr3_aa: CASSLASRGYEQYF

d_call: -
clone_size: -
j_call: TRBJ2-7
v_call: TRBV7-6
cdr3_nt: TGTGCCAGCAGCTCCAATTACGAGCAGTACTTC
cdr3_aa: CASSSNYEQYF

d_call: -
clone_size: once
j_call: TRBJ1-6
v_call: TRBV6-4
cdr3_nt: TGTGCCAGCAGTGCCAGAGAAGGGTCACCCCTCCACTTT
cdr3_aa: CASSAREGSPLHF

d_call: TRBD1
clone_size: -
j_call: TRBJ1-2
v_call: TRBV11-2
cdr3_nt: TGTGCCAGCATCGCAATCGGGAGAGGGGGCCATGGCTACACCTTC
cdr3_aa: CASIAIGRGGHGYTF

d_call: -
clone_size: -
j_call: TRBJ2-7
v_call: TRBV6-5
cdr3_nt: TGTGCCAGCAGTTACGCCGGGACATCTACCTACGAGCAGTACTTC
cdr3_aa: CASSYAGTSTYEQYF

d_call: -
clone_size: -
j_call: TRBJ2-1
v_call: TRBV11-2
cdr3_nt: TGTGCCAGCAGCGCAATAAGAGATGAGCAGTTCTTC
cdr3_aa: CASSAIRDEQFF

d_call: -
clone_size: -
j_call: TRBJ1-4
v_call: TRBV11-2
cdr3_nt: TGTGCCAGCAGCTTAGGCCGGGGCAACCTTGCAACTAATGAAAAACTGTTTTTT
cdr3_aa: CASSLGRGNLATNEKLFF

d_call: -
clone_size: -
j_call: TRBJ1-4
v_call: TRBV7-8
cdr3_nt: TGTGCCAGCAGCAGCGGGACGCGGAGTGAAAAACTGTTTTTT
cdr3_aa: CASSSGTRSEKLFF